A single count supports the clone carrying this TCR beta chain. Its antigen is undetermined. Sequence at one end of the junction differs from germline and may be a read error. This entry comes from a study of OX40 agonist ivuxolimab in advanced cancers. Findings and limits, study-wide: It was also the case that some nonresponders had low normalized T-cell clonal expansion.

This table comes from immunoSEQ multiplex PCR, and its TCRdb copy is limited to in-frame clones, with some not included. The sample has approximately 28,000 clones; around 75% are singletons. CDR1 is SNHLY, CDR2 FYNNEI, per germline. This CDR3 contains 11 residues. The receptor was derived from an adult with an advanced solid tumor such as melanoma, head and neck, liver or kidney cancer. The sequencing used CD4+ or CD8+ T cells sorted from blood, collected in a trial of the OX40 agonist ivuxolimab. The chain couples TRBV2 to TRBJ2-3; D not certain. The CDR3 bases are TGTGCCAGCAGTGAGGTCAGCTTATCCACCTTT. Residues: CASSEVSLSTF.